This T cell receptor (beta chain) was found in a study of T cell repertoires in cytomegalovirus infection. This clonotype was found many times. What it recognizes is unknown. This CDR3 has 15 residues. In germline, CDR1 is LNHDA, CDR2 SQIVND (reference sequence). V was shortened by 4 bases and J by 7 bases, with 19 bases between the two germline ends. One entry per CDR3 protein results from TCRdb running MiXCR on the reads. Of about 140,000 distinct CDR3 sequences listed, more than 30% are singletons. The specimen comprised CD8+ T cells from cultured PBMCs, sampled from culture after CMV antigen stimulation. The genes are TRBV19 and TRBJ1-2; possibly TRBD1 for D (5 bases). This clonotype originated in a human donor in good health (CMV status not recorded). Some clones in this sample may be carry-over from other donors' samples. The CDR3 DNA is TGTGCCAGTAGTACGACAGCCTACGCTGGCTCTGGCTACACCTTC. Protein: CASSTTAYAGSGYTF. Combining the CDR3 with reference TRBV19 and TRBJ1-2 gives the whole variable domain DGGITQSPKYLFRKEGQNVTLSCEQNLNHDAMYWYRQDPGQGLRLIYYSQIVNDFQKGDIAEGYSVSREKKESFPLTVTSAQKNPTAFYLCASSTTAYAGSGYTFGSGTRLTVV.